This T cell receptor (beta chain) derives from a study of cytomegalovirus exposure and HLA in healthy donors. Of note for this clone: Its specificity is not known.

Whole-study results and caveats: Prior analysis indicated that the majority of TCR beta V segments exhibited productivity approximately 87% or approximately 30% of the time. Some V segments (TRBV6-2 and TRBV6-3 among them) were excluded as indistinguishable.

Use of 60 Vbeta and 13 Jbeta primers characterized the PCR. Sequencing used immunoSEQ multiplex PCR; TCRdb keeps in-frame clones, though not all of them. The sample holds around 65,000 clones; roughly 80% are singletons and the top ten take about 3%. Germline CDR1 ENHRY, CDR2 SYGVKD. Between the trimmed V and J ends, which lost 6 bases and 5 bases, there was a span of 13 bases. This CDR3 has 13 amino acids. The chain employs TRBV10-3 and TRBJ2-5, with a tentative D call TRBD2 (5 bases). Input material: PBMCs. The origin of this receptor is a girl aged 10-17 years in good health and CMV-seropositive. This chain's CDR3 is CAISRGLGETQYF. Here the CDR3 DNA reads TGTGCCATCAGCCGAGGACTGGGGGAGACCCAGTACTTC.